This T cell receptor beta chain was sequenced during a study of cytomegalovirus exposure and HLA in healthy donors. The validation cohort, a group of 100 to 150 subjects, included the donors and was separate from the roughly 620-subject first cohort. The CDR3 consists of 13 residues. The germline CDR1 and CDR2 sequences are MGHRA and YSYEKL. V gave up 0 bases and J gave up 7 bases; unmatched junction bases: 2. Details on this clone: Its target is not known.

Study results and caveats: In vitro, a few CMV-associated chains proved specific for CMV antigens. Cytomegalovirus association was listed for about 180 TCR beta chains. Cytomegalovirus status was reportedly diagnosed by the classifier with high sensitivity and specificity.

The table came from immunoSEQ multiplex PCR; TCRdb's copy has only in-frame clones and leaves some out. This repertoire shows about 140,000 clones, 85% to 90% found once; its top ten account for about 7.9%. The sequencing input was PBMCs. This TCR came from a woman younger than 30 in good health and CMV-seropositive. The rearrangement uses TRBV4-1 and TRBJ1-2, with TRBD1 identical over 7 bases. CDR3 residues: CASSQERGLGYTF. DNA of the CDR3: TGCGCCAGCAGCCAAGAAAGGGGGCTTGGCTACACCTTC.